A selection of T cell receptor beta chains follows, all from one sample in a study of beta chain features in type 1 diabetes. The method was immunoSEQ multiplex PCR; TCRdb's version includes in-frame clones alone and lacks a portion of them. The table includes around 430,000 clones, 30% detected once. Material for sequencing was naive CD4+ T cells from blood. Receptors originate from a man aged 18 to 30 in good health. Both conserved end residues are part of each CDR3. The D gene is left open where the match is weak. Clone size is shown for a subset of rows, as once, few, many or a class of expanded clone.

j_gene: TRBJ2-5
d_gene: NA
v_gene: TRBV11-2
abundance: NA
len: 15
CDR3aa: CASSAGSTWTETQYF
CDR3nt: TGTGCCAGCAGCGCCGGGTCTACCTGGACGGAGACCCAGTACTTC

j_gene: TRBJ2-6
d_gene: NA
v_gene: TRBV5-1
abundance: few
len: 18
CDR3aa: CASSLALGVSSGANVLTF
CDR3nt: TGCGCCAGCAGCTTGGCCTTAGGGGTCTCTTCTGGGGCCAACGTCCTGACTTTC

j_gene: TRBJ1-5
d_gene: NA
v_gene: TRBV30
abundance: once
len: 14
CDR3aa: CAWSVRRVDQPQHF
CDR3nt: TGTGCCTGGAGTGTACGTAGGGTGGATCAGCCCCAGCATTTT

j_gene: TRBJ1-5
d_gene: NA
v_gene: TRBV30
abundance: NA
len: 13
CDR3aa: CAWSLGGNQPQHF
CDR3nt: TGTGCCTGGAGCCTCGGGGGCAATCAGCCCCAGCATTTT

j_gene: TRBJ2-7
d_gene: NA
v_gene: TRBV5-1
abundance: NA
len: 15
CDR3aa: CASSLTERPEGEQYF
CDR3nt: TGCGCCAGCAGCTTAACAGAACGTCCCGAGGGGGAGCAGTACTTC

j_gene: TRBJ2-5
d_gene: NA
v_gene: TRBV20-1
abundance: NA
len: 10
CDR3aa: CSAREETQYF
CDR3nt: TGCAGTGCGCGAGAAGAGACCCAGTACTTC

j_gene: TRBJ1-1
d_gene: NA
v_gene: TRBV7-9
abundance: NA
len: 14
CDR3aa: CASSKDRPGTEAFF
CDR3nt: TGTGCCAGCAGCAAAGACAGGCCAGGGACTGAAGCTTTCTTT

j_gene: TRBJ2-3
d_gene: NA
v_gene: TRBV21-1
abundance: NA
len: 14
CDR3aa: CASSKEGARDTQYF
CDR3nt: TGTGCCAGCAGCAAAGAGGGGGCCCGGGATACGCAGTATTTT

j_gene: TRBJ2-1
d_gene: TRBD2
v_gene: TRBV7-2
abundance: NA
len: 14
CDR3aa: CASSQTSGGNEQFF
CDR3nt: TGTGCCAGCAGCCAAACTAGCGGGGGCAATGAGCAGTTCTTC

j_gene: TRBJ2-7
d_gene: TRBD1
v_gene: TRBV7-9
abundance: few
len: 14
CDR3aa: CASSLGQGWGEQYF
CDR3nt: TGTGCCAGCAGCTTGGGACAGGGGTGGGGCGAGCAGTACTTC

j_gene: TRBJ2-7
d_gene: TRBD2
v_gene: TRBV5-4
abundance: few
len: 15
CDR3aa: CASSLSSGATYEQYF
CDR3nt: TGTGCCAGCAGCTTGTCTAGCGGGGCAACCTACGAGCAGTACTTC

j_gene: TRBJ1-2
d_gene: NA
v_gene: TRBV30
abundance: few
len: 15
CDR3aa: CAWSVLPQYSYGYTF
CDR3nt: TGTGCCTGGAGTGTACTTCCACAGTACAGCTATGGCTACACCTTC

j_gene: TRBJ2-1
d_gene: TRBD2
v_gene: TRBV5-6
abundance: NA
len: 12
CDR3aa: CASSLSAGGQLF
CDR3nt: TGTGCCAGCAGCTTGTCAGCGGGAGGCCAGCTCTTC

j_gene: TRBJ2-3
d_gene: TRBD2
v_gene: TRBV5-1
abundance: NA
len: 15
CDR3aa: CASSPSGISTDTQYF
CDR3nt: TGCGCCAGCAGTCCGAGCGGGATCAGCACAGATACGCAGTATTTT

j_gene: TRBJ1-4
d_gene: TRBD1
v_gene: TRBV30
abundance: NA
len: 16
CDR3aa: CAWRGGQISTNEKLFF
CDR3nt: TGTGCCTGGAGAGGGGGACAGATCTCAACTAATGAAAAACTGTTTTTT

j_gene: TRBJ2-7
d_gene: NA
v_gene: TRBV29-1
abundance: NA
len: 12
CDR3aa: CSVQAGLDEQYF
CDR3nt: TGCAGCGTCCAGGCAGGGTTGGACGAGCAGTACTTC

j_gene: TRBJ1-1
d_gene: NA
v_gene: TRBV29-1
abundance: NA
len: 11
CDR3aa: CSVDTITEAFF
CDR3nt: TGCAGCGTTGACACAATCACTGAAGCTTTCTTT

j_gene: TRBJ2-7
d_gene: NA
v_gene: TRBV27
abundance: NA
len: 13
CDR3aa: CASKGGQFYEQYF
CDR3nt: TGTGCCAGCAAAGGAGGACAGTTCTACGAGCAGTACTTC

j_gene: TRBJ2-7
d_gene: NA
v_gene: TRBV5-1
abundance: NA
len: 13
CDR3aa: CASSFGGSYEQYF
CDR3nt: TGCGCCAGCAGCTTTGGGGGCTCCTACGAGCAGTACTTC

j_gene: TRBJ2-6
d_gene: NA
v_gene: TRBV6-1
abundance: NA
len: 16
CDR3aa: CASSEGFWVGANVLTF
CDR3nt: TGTGCCAGCAGTGAAGGTTTTTGGGTTGGGGCCAACGTCCTGACTTTC

j_gene: TRBJ2-5
d_gene: TRBD2
v_gene: TRBV29-1
abundance: few
len: 14
CDR3aa: CSVAVAGGQETQYF
CDR3nt: TGCAGCGTTGCGGTAGCGGGAGGCCAAGAGACCCAGTACTTC

j_gene: TRBJ2-1
d_gene: NA
v_gene: TRBV7-6
abundance: NA
len: 13
CDR3aa: CASSLVRAGEQFF
CDR3nt: TGTGCCAGCAGCTTAGTTCGGGCGGGAGAGCAGTTCTTC

j_gene: TRBJ2-1
d_gene: TRBD2
v_gene: TRBV18
abundance: NA
len: 14
CDR3aa: CASSPELAGNEQFF
CDR3nt: TGTGCCAGCTCACCCGAACTAGCGGGCAATGAGCAGTTCTTC

j_gene: TRBJ2-5
d_gene: NA
v_gene: TRBV28
abundance: NA
len: 13
CDR3aa: CASSWRTWETQYF
CDR3nt: TGTGCCAGCAGTTGGCGGACCTGGGAGACCCAGTACTTC

j_gene: TRBJ2-1
d_gene: NA
v_gene: TRBV28
abundance: few
len: 12
CDR3aa: CASSTGINEQFF
CDR3nt: TGTGCCAGCAGTACAGGGATAAATGAGCAGTTCTTC

j_gene: TRBJ2-5
d_gene: NA
v_gene: TRBV6-5
abundance: NA
len: 14
CDR3aa: CASSSTEAVGTQYF
CDR3nt: TGTGCCAGCAGTTCCACGGAAGCCGTAGGGACCCAGTACTTC

j_gene: TRBJ2-7
d_gene: NA
v_gene: TRBV4-1
abundance: NA
len: 14
CDR3aa: CASSQGLGSYEQYF
CDR3nt: TGCGCCAGCAGCCAAGGCCTGGGGTCCTACGAGCAGTACTTC

j_gene: TRBJ2-7
d_gene: TRBD2
v_gene: TRBV5-1
abundance: NA
len: 15
CDR3aa: CASSLGASGSYEQYF
CDR3nt: TGCGCCAGCAGCTTGGGGGCTAGCGGGAGCTACGAGCAGTACTTC

j_gene: TRBJ2-1
d_gene: TRBD2
v_gene: TRBV9
abundance: NA
len: 16
CDR3aa: CASSVTGASGFGEQFF
CDR3nt: TGTGCCAGCAGCGTGACGGGAGCTAGCGGATTTGGTGAGCAGTTCTTC

j_gene: TRBJ2-1
d_gene: NA
v_gene: TRBV7-2
abundance: NA
len: 15
CDR3aa: CASSPPGRGRNEQFF
CDR3nt: TGTGCCAGCAGCCCCCCGGGGCGGGGTCGGAATGAGCAGTTCTTC

j_gene: TRBJ1-1
d_gene: NA
v_gene: TRBV30
abundance: NA
len: 13
CDR3aa: CAWSLVLNTEAFF
CDR3nt: TGTGCCTGGAGTTTGGTACTGAACACTGAAGCTTTCTTT

j_gene: TRBJ1-1
d_gene: NA
v_gene: TRBV18
abundance: NA
len: 15
CDR3aa: CASSQTRELNTEAFF
CDR3nt: TGTGCCAGCTCACAAACCCGGGAGCTTAACACTGAAGCTTTCTTT

j_gene: TRBJ2-7
d_gene: NA
v_gene: TRBV9
abundance: NA
len: 15
CDR3aa: CASSVESGDSYEQYF
CDR3nt: TGTGCCAGCAGCGTAGAGTCGGGGGATTCCTACGAGCAGTACTTC

j_gene: TRBJ2-7
d_gene: TRBD1
v_gene: TRBV28
abundance: NA
len: 12
CDR3aa: CASSGTAYEQYF
CDR3nt: TGTGCCAGCAGCGGGACAGCCTACGAGCAGTACTTC

j_gene: TRBJ2-3
d_gene: TRBD1
v_gene: TRBV7-3
abundance: few
len: 14
CDR3aa: CASSRDRASDTQYF
CDR3nt: TGTGCCAGCAGCCGGGACAGGGCTTCCGATACGCAGTATTTT

j_gene: TRBJ2-1
d_gene: NA
v_gene: TRBV27
abundance: NA
len: 12
CDR3aa: CASSFRGYEQFF
CDR3nt: TGTGCCAGCAGTTTCCGGGGGTATGAGCAGTTCTTC

j_gene: TRBJ1-4
d_gene: NA
v_gene: TRBV30
abundance: few
len: 14
CDR3aa: CAWTDSMNGEKLFF
CDR3nt: TGTGCCTGGACCGACAGTATGAATGGTGAAAAACTGTTTTTT

j_gene: TRBJ2-3
d_gene: TRBD2
v_gene: TRBV28
abundance: few
len: 15
CDR3aa: CASSPRGGRADTQYF
CDR3nt: TGTGCCAGCAGTCCCCGAGGCGGGAGGGCAGATACGCAGTATTTT

j_gene: TRBJ1-2
d_gene: NA
v_gene: TRBV6-5
abundance: NA
len: 13
CDR3aa: CATTDSRGYGYTF
CDR3nt: TGTGCCACGACTGACAGTAGAGGCTACGGCTACACCTTC

j_gene: TRBJ2-7
d_gene: TRBD2
v_gene: TRBV7-2
abundance: few
len: 14
CDR3aa: CASGRGSGRNEQYF
CDR3nt: TGTGCCAGCGGGAGGGGTAGCGGGAGAAACGAGCAGTACTTC

j_gene: TRBJ2-3
d_gene: NA
v_gene: TRBV28
abundance: NA
len: 14
CDR3aa: CASSLGGPANTQYF
CDR3nt: TGTGCCAGCAGTTTAGGGGGACCAGCGAATACGCAGTATTTT

j_gene: TRBJ2-7
d_gene: NA
v_gene: TRBV12-2
abundance: NA
len: 13
CDR3aa: CASRIDREHEQYF
CDR3nt: TGTGCAAGTCGCATTGACAGGGAGCACGAGCAGTACTTC

j_gene: TRBJ2-5
d_gene: TRBD1
v_gene: TRBV9
abundance: NA
len: 19
CDR3aa: CASSVGGTGGYGSQETQYF
CDR3nt: TGTGCCAGCAGCGTAGGAGGGACAGGGGGCTACGGAAGCCAAGAGACCCAGTACTTC

j_gene: TRBJ2-1
d_gene: NA
v_gene: TRBV29-1
abundance: NA
len: 13
CDR3aa: CSVVPTAGGEQFF
CDR3nt: TGCAGCGTTGTCCCTACGGCAGGGGGGGAGCAGTTCTTC

j_gene: TRBJ2-3
d_gene: NA
v_gene: TRBV11-2
abundance: few
len: 13
CDR3aa: CASSLDRTDTQYF
CDR3nt: TGTGCCAGCAGCTTAGACCGTACAGATACGCAGTATTTT

j_gene: TRBJ2-6
d_gene: NA
v_gene: TRBV2
abundance: NA
len: 17
CDR3aa: CASSTAAYTVGANVLTF
CDR3nt: TGTGCCAGCAGTACTGCTGCCTACACCGTTGGGGCCAACGTCCTGACTTTC

j_gene: TRBJ2-5
d_gene: NA
v_gene: TRBV9
abundance: NA
len: 17
CDR3aa: CASSVGIGQGSQETQYF
CDR3nt: TGTGCCAGCAGCGTAGGTATTGGGCAGGGCAGTCAGGAGACCCAGTACTTC

j_gene: TRBJ2-3
d_gene: TRBD1
v_gene: TRBV30
abundance: NA
len: 16
CDR3aa: CACTTRAGGRTDTQYF
CDR3nt: TGTGCCTGCACCACCCGGGCAGGGGGACGCACAGATACGCAGTATTTT

j_gene: TRBJ2-5
d_gene: NA
v_gene: TRBV30
abundance: NA
len: 12
CDR3aa: CAWSVHEETQYF
CDR3nt: TGTGCCTGGAGTGTACACGAAGAGACCCAGTACTTC

j_gene: TRBJ1-1
d_gene: NA
v_gene: TRBV28
abundance: NA
len: 13
CDR3aa: CASTRPQGTEAFF
CDR3nt: TGTGCCAGCACCCGCCCCCAGGGCACTGAAGCTTTCTTT

j_gene: TRBJ1-1
d_gene: NA
v_gene: TRBV30
abundance: few
len: 15
CDR3aa: CAWRSVRSGGTEAFF
CDR3nt: TGTGCCTGGAGATCTGTTCGGTCAGGCGGCACTGAAGCTTTCTTT

j_gene: TRBJ2-1
d_gene: TRBD2
v_gene: TRBV7-9
abundance: NA
len: 15
CDR3aa: CASSRLAGGPNEQFF
CDR3nt: TGTGCCAGCAGCCGACTAGCGGGAGGCCCCAATGAGCAGTTCTTC

j_gene: TRBJ2-7
d_gene: NA
v_gene: TRBV29-1
abundance: few
len: 12
CDR3aa: CSVETDSYEQYF
CDR3nt: TGCAGCGTTGAGACGGACTCCTACGAGCAGTACTTC

j_gene: TRBJ1-1
d_gene: NA
v_gene: TRBV30
abundance: NA
len: 14
CDR3aa: CAWSVGGLRTEAFF
CDR3nt: TGTGCCTGGAGTGTAGGGGGGCTTCGGACTGAAGCTTTCTTT

j_gene: TRBJ2-5
d_gene: TRBD1
v_gene: TRBV5-1
abundance: few
len: 14
CDR3aa: CASTETGEFETQYF
CDR3nt: TGCGCCAGCACCGAGACAGGGGAGTTTGAGACCCAGTACTTC

j_gene: TRBJ2-5
d_gene: NA
v_gene: TRBV28
abundance: few
len: 11
CDR3aa: CASSLKETQYF
CDR3nt: TGTGCCAGCAGTCTAAAAGAGACCCAGTACTTC

j_gene: TRBJ2-1
d_gene: TRBD2
v_gene: TRBV28
abundance: NA
len: 15
CDR3aa: CASSLPGGSYNEQFF
CDR3nt: TGTGCCAGCAGTTTACCGGGAGGGAGCTACAATGAGCAGTTCTTC